A selection of T cell receptor beta chains follows, all from one sample in a study of blood T cell repertoires in COVID-19. Clones were sequenced by immunoSEQ multiplex PCR, and TCRdb holds only the in-frame ones, with some missing. The table lists roughly 190,000 clones, 80% of them singletons. The material sequenced was peripheral blood. The origin of the receptors is a man aged 60-69 years with acute or convalescent COVID-19. Both conserved end residues are part of each CDR3. A D gene is named only where the DNA matches it firmly. Rows may omit the clone size; those that give it use once, few, many or a size class.

D: .
V: TRBV24-1
size: .
CDR3: CATSYGQSSSYNEQFF

D: .
V: TRBV30
size: .
CDR3: CAWSLLVNTEAFF

D: .
V: TRBV29-1
size: .
CDR3: CSVERGVNTEAFF

D: TRBD1
V: TRBV18
size: few
CDR3: CASSPPTGGLNTEAFF

D: .
V: TRBV15
size: .
CDR3: CATSRELTGFHEQYF

D: .
V: TRBV5-1
size: many
CDR3: CASSLAGETQYF

D: TRBD1
V: TRBV29-1
size: once
CDR3: CSVEEWRDRSIGYTF

D: TRBD1
V: TRBV7-9
size: .
CDR3: CASSGKGASYEQYF

D: TRBD2
V: TRBV5-4
size: .
CDR3: CASSFSGLAGGPHYEQYF

D: .
V: TRBV11-2
size: .
CDR3: CASSLETGFNSPLHF

D: .
V: TRBV5-1
size: .
CDR3: CASSLGGASNQPQHF

D: .
V: TRBV5-6
size: .
CDR3: CASSLTARLTDTQYF

D: TRBD1
V: TRBV18
size: .
CDR3: CASSPRRTGGESNTEAFF

D: .
V: TRBV18
size: .
CDR3: CASSPSTGSSDGYTF

D: TRBD1
V: TRBV6-1
size: .
CDR3: CASRGQGRGEKLFF

D: .
V: TRBV6-5
size: .
CDR3: CASAGPLSTDTQYF

D: TRBD1
V: TRBV27
size: .
CDR3: CASSPLSTGGAGYTF

D: .
V: TRBV7-9
size: .
CDR3: CASSFSNEQYF

D: TRBD1
V: TRBV4-3
size: .
CDR3: CASSPRDRGNQPQHF

D: .
V: TRBV5-5
size: .
CDR3: CASSLDRVYGYTF

D: .
V: TRBV5-5
size: .
CDR3: CASSQFQAMNTGELFF

D: TRBD1
V: TRBV18
size: .
CDR3: CASSPLRQGKETQYF

D: TRBD1
V: TRBV10-3
size: .
CDR3: CAISVGQASGNTIYF

D: .
V: TRBV5-6
size: .
CDR3: CASSSRGRYGYTF

D: TRBD1
V: TRBV9
size: .
CDR3: CASRDRENSPLHF

D: TRBD1
V: TRBV5-6
size: .
CDR3: CASSLPGQSTYEQYF

D: TRBD1
V: TRBV11-2
size: few
CDR3: CASSLGWTGPTGGYTF

D: .
V: TRBV9
size: .
CDR3: CASSEAGSYEQYF

D: .
V: TRBV24-1
size: once
CDR3: CATNEGANTGELFF

D: .
V: TRBV7-2
size: .
CDR3: CASSLVGTGPGNTIYF

D: TRBD2
V: TRBV6-4
size: .
CDR3: CASSGGAGVQYNEQFF

D: .
V: TRBV4-3
size: .
CDR3: CASSQDLQGDQPQHF

D: TRBD1
V: TRBV11-2
size: .
CDR3: CASSEDRAQPQHF

D: TRBD2
V: TRBV19
size: .
CDR3: CASETSGNYNEQFF

D: .
V: TRBV7-2
size: few
CDR3: CASSWGQGETQYF

D: TRBD1
V: TRBV10-3
size: .
CDR3: CAISAPGTGVYGYTF

D: .
V: TRBV11-2
size: .
CDR3: CASSTLRDIDYEQYF

D: TRBD1
V: TRBV7-9
size: .
CDR3: CASTSDRGGNTIYF

D: TRBD1
V: TRBV30
size: .
CDR3: CAWRAGQGSCGYTF

D: .
V: TRBV14
size: .
CDR3: CASSQLGAGAYNEQFF

D: TRBD1
V: TRBV6-5
size: .
CDR3: CASSIGQGPYEQYF

D: .
V: TRBV4-3
size: .
CDR3: CASSQDGQGPYGYTF

D: .
V: TRBV30
size: .
CDR3: CACTRMSEQFF

D: TRBD1
V: TRBV3-1/TRBV3-2
size: .
CDR3: CASSQGDRGSPQHF

D: .
V: TRBV7-2
size: .
CDR3: CASSLMTPSYEQYF

D: TRBD1
V: TRBV24-1
size: .
CDR3: CATNGLRDRGIYEQYF

D: TRBD2
V: TRBV19
size: .
CDR3: CASSSRGVSTDTQYF

D: TRBD2
V: TRBV5-1
size: .
CDR3: CASSVGTSGRGIGVTQYF

D: TRBD1
V: TRBV11-3
size: .
CDR3: CASSLLGQSSYNEQFF

D: .
V: TRBV2
size: once
CDR3: CASSAQGLSGANVLTF

D: TRBD2
V: TRBV2
size: .
CDR3: CASRLIIGLAGVGETQYF

D: .
V: TRBV7-9
size: .
CDR3: CASSLVQGGGYTF

D: TRBD2
V: TRBV15
size: .
CDR3: CATSGTRPADTQYF

D: TRBD2
V: TRBV24-1
size: .
CDR3: CATSDFRLAESTDTQYF

D: TRBD2
V: TRBV18
size: few
CDR3: CASSLNRRLAGVYEQYF